Presented here are 22 T cell receptor beta chains from one specimen sequenced in a study of CD8 T cells in ankylosing spondylitis. General study findings and limits: Ankylosing spondylitis blood appeared to carry a characteristic TCR beta motif of eight or nine highly homologous variants.

TCRdb used MiXCR to reprocess the 5' RACE reads, holding one entry per CDR3 protein. This sample has 200,000 to 250,000 distinct CDR3 sequences; 15% to 20% occur once, and the top ten carry 42%. No antigen has been identified for these receptors. The sequenced sample was blood, either unsorted or a sorted T cell fraction (not recorded which). All receptors derive from a male donor with ankylosing spondylitis.

Only a few counts were recorded for this clonotype. The chain recombines TRBV10-3 with TRBJ1-6, with unresolved D. Deletions cut 3 bases from V and 8 bases from J, with 11 bases between. Germline CDR1 is ENHRY and CDR2 is SYGVKD. This CDR3 is 14 amino acids long. The CDR3 region is CAISDRERDSPLHF. CDR3 DNA: TGTGCCATCAGTGATAGGGAACGTGATTCACCCCTCCACTTT.

This clonotype was seen repeatedly, ten times or more. The chain links TRBV5-1 to TRBJ2-7, with D hard to call. With 0 bases removed from V and 5 bases from J, the gap between germline ends came to 12 bases. CDR3 length equals 14 residues. Germline V gene sequence: CDR1 SGHRS, CDR2 YFSETQ. The CDR3 nucleotides read TGCGCCAGCAGCTTGGCAGTTGGGGAAGACGAGCAGTACTTC. Translated, it gives CASSLAVGEDEQYF.

Many counts were recorded for this clonotype. The chain links TRBV5-1 to TRBJ2-1, with a possible D match to TRBD2 (6 bases). V was clipped by 4 bases and J by 0 bases, with 11 bases between them. In germline, CDR1 is SGHRS, CDR2 YFSETQ. The CDR3 has 15 residues. The CDR3 sequence is CASSPSGVSYNEQFF. CDR3 in DNA: TGCGCCAGCAGCCCCTCGGGGGTCTCCTACAATGAGCAGTTCTTC. The full variable domain, its missing parts supplied by reference TRBV5-1 and TRBJ2-1, is KAGVTQTPRYLIKTRGQQVTLSCSPISGHRSVSWYQQTPGQGLQFLFEYFSETQRNKGNFPGRFSGRQFSNSRSEMNVSTLELGDSALYLCASSPSGVSYNEQFFGPGTRLTVL.

V and J are TRBV27 and TRBJ1-5, with 8 nucleotides matching TRBD1. The CDR3 runs to 15 residues. The germline CDR1 and CDR2 sequences are MNHEY and SMNVEV (reference sequence). Trimming cost V 5 bases and J 3 bases; bases outside gene matches: 6. CDR3 coding DNA: TGTGCCAGCAGTACAGGGGGACAGCCCAATCAGCCCCAGCATTTT. Amino acid sequence: CASSTGGQPNQPQHF.

The V and J genes are TRBV9 and TRBJ2-7; 10 bases line up with TRBD2. Germline V gene sequence: CDR1 SGDLS, CDR2 YYNGEE. This CDR3 is built from 13 residues. Germline trimming cut 1 base from V and 5 bases from J; bases unmatched to any gene: 0. The CDR3 spells CASSVTSGNEQYF. CDR3 bases: TGTGCCAGCAGCGTAACTAGCGGGAACGAGCAGTACTTC.

The sample holds a few counts of this clonotype. The V gene is TRBV28, the J gene TRBJ2-4, with 11 nucleotides matching TRBD1. There are 16 residues in the CDR3. Trimming took 5 bases from V and 7 from J; bases not matched to a gene: 10. The germline V gene encodes CDR1 MDHEN and CDR2 SYDVKM. CDR3 region: CASSSRTGGSGNIQYF. CDR3 nucleotides: TGTGCCAGCAGTAGCCGGACAGGGGGCAGTGGGAACATTCAGTACTTC.

The chain couples TRBV6-1 to TRBJ1-3; the D gene is possibly TRBD1 (6 bases). Germline V gene lookup returns CDR1 MNHNS and CDR2 SASEGT. Trimming shortened V by 2 bases and J by 1 base, and 6 bases separated the two germline ends. CDR3 length: 14 amino acids. The CDR3 DNA follows: TGTGCCAGCAGTGAAACAGGGTCTGGAAACACCATATATTTT. Residues: CASSETGSGNTIYF.

The chain joins TRBV3-1 to TRBJ2-7; no firm D call. V lost 1 base and J lost 0, with 7 bases in between. The CDR3 length is 14 residues. Germline CDR1 and CDR2: LGHDT and YNNKEL (reference sequence). CDR3 nucleotides: TGTGCCAGCAGCCAAGGGTTTAGCTCCTACGAGCAGTACTTC. Translation: CASSQGFSSYEQYF.

This chain joins TRBV7-3 and TRBJ2-2; 8 bases agree with TRBD2. After removal of 6 bases from V and 4 bases from J, the junction contained 4 bases not matched to a gene. CDR1 is SGHTA and CDR2 is FQGTGA in the germline V gene. This CDR3 contains 14 residues. The CDR3 sequence: CASRPAGGTGELFF. The CDR3 DNA reads TGTGCCAGCAGACCCGCGGGGGGCACCGGGGAGCTGTTTTTT.

This clonotype was counted at least ten times. The rearrangement joins TRBV7-8 to TRBJ1-1, with D possibly being TRBD1 (5 bases). In germline, CDR1 is SGHVS, CDR2 FQNEAQ. V was clipped by 10 bases and J by 1 base, with 22 bases between them. The CDR3 has 16 amino acids. CDR3 region: CATQQGRPTENTEAFF. DNA of the CDR3: TGTGCCACACAGCAGGGCCGGCCCACAGAGAACACTGAAGCTTTCTTT.

Ten or more counts support this clonotype. The chain links TRBV6-1 to TRBJ1-4, with no clear D. The germline V gene encodes CDR1 MNHNS and CDR2 SASEGT. V gave up 5 bases and J gave up 5 bases, with 15 bases separating them. The CDR3 is 15 residues long. Here the CDR3 reads CASSRLGPENEKLFF. In nucleotides, the CDR3 is TGTGCCAGCAGTCGCCTTGGGCCCGAGAATGAAAAACTGTTTTTT.

The V and J genes are TRBV6-5 and TRBJ1-1; D unclear. The CDR3 runs 15 residues. Germline-derived CDR1 and CDR2 are MNHEY and SVGAGI. V lost 0 bases to trimming and J lost 0 bases, with 8 bases between them. CDR3: CASSYSLTVNTEAFF. CDR3 sequence (DNA): TGTGCCAGCAGTTACTCCCTAACTGTGAACACTGAAGCTTTCTTT.

There are many counts of this clonotype. V and J are TRBV25-1 and TRBJ2-7, with 7 bases fitting TRBD1. The V gene end was trimmed by 6 bases and the J gene end by 1 base; junction bases not matched to a gene: 3. Germline loops: CDR1 MGHDK, CDR2 SYGVNS. The CDR3 spans 13 residues. CDR3 amino acids: CASRLTGSYEQYF. The DNA of the CDR3 is TGTGCCAGCAGACTGACAGGGTCCTACGAGCAGTACTTC.

This clonotype was counted only a few times. The chain uses TRBV20-1 and TRBJ2-7, with a possible D match to TRBD2 (6 bases). This CDR3 contains 17 residues. V was pared by 6 bases and J by 4 bases, with 28 bases between. CDR1 and CDR2 from the germline V gene are DFQATT and SNEGSKA (reference sequence). CDR3 DNA sequence: TGCAGTGCCGGGACCCCGGGTCTAGCGTCAGAGGGGTACGAGCAGTACTTC. It yields the protein CSAGTPGLASEGYEQYF.

This clonotype was found a few times. This rearrangement joins TRBV6-5 to TRBJ2-1, with D perhaps TRBD2 (6 bases). Trimming left V 8 bases short and J 6 bases short, with 26 bases between. CDR3 length: 17 amino acids. CDR1 is MNHEY and CDR2 is SVGAGI in the germline V gene. CDR3 sequence (DNA): TGTGCCAGCGGTGTATGGACCGGGACTCCTAAGTCCAATGAGCAGTTCTTC. Translating gives CASGVWTGTPKSNEQFF.

V gene TRBV12-3 or TRBV12-4 combines with J gene TRBJ1-2; D is ambiguous. This CDR3 is built from 11 residues. V dropped 11 bases and J dropped 7 bases, with 14 bases sitting between them. The CDR3 reads CASSWAGGYTF. CDR3 sequence (DNA): TGTGCCTCAAGCTGGGCTGGTGGCTACACCTTC.

The sample holds a few counts of this clonotype. This chain links TRBV7-9 with TRBJ2-7; D is unresolved. With 5 bases removed from V and 4 bases from J, the gap between germline ends came to 12 bases. The CDR3 covers 13 residues. The germline V gene encodes CDR1 SEHNR and CDR2 FQNEAQ (reference sequence). This CDR3 is CASSPLSQYEQYF. The CDR3 nucleotides are TGTGCCAGCAGCCCTCTCTCTCAATACGAGCAGTACTTC. The full variable domain, in which reference TRBV7-9 and TRBJ2-7 provide the parts outside the CDR3, is DTGVSQNPRHKITKRGQNVTFRCDPISEHNRLYWYRQTLGQGPEFLTYFQNEAQLEKSRLLSDRFSAERPKGSFSTLEIQRTEQGDSAMYLCASSPLSQYEQYFGPGTRLTVT.

The chain employs TRBV20-1 and TRBJ2-1, with TRBD2 identical over 7 bases. CDR1 DFQATT and CDR2 SNEGSKA come from the germline V gene (reference sequence). CDR3 length: 16 residues. V was clipped by 5 bases and J by 2 bases; unmatched bases: 12. CDR3 DNA sequence: TGCAGTGCTTCCTCCACTCTAGCGGCCACCTACAATGAGCAGTTCTTC. This codes for CSASSTLAATYNEQFF.

This chain uses TRBV4-3 with TRBJ2-7, with 7 bases aligning to TRBD2. In germline, CDR1 is LGHNA, CDR2 YSLEER. The CDR3 loop spans 15 amino acids. Trimming took 0 bases from V and 3 from J; bases not matched to a gene: 5. CDR3 in amino acids: CASSQDSGEGYEQYF. CDR3 nucleotides: TGCGCCAGCAGCCAAGACTCGGGGGAGGGCTACGAGCAGTACTTC.

The chain joins TRBV19 to TRBJ2-7, with unresolved D. Germline CDR1 reads LNHDA; CDR2 reads SQIVND (reference sequence). V dropped 5 bases and J dropped 0 bases, with 8 bases sitting between them. The CDR3 extends over 13 amino acids. As DNA, the CDR3 is TGTGCCAGTAGTGACGACACCTCCTACGAGCAGTACTTC. This codes for CASSDDTSYEQYF.

In its sample, this clonotype was seen a few times. This rearrangement joins TRBV7-2 to TRBJ2-4, with D hard to call. From germline, CDR1 is SGHTA and CDR2 FQGNSA. Trimming removed 5 bases at V and 7 bases at J, with 12 bases between. The CDR3 sequence is 13 residues long. CDR3 loop: CASSPIPGNIQYF. The CDR3, as DNA: TGTGCCAGCAGCCCCATCCCCGGGAACATTCAGTACTTC.

This clonotype was observed many times. The chain is built from TRBV24-1 and TRBJ1-1, with D maybe TRBD1 (5 bases). This CDR3 contains 13 residues. V was clipped by 4 bases and J by 6 bases, with 11 bases between them. From germline, CDR1 is KGHDR and CDR2 SFDVKD. CDR3 nucleotides: TGTGCCACCAGTGACCAGCGGGGGTCTGAAGCTTTCTTT. This translates into CATSDQRGSEAFF.